This entry lists 22 T cell receptor beta chains sequenced from one sample in a study of control samples from healthy donors and cancer patients. Sequencing used immunoSEQ multiplex PCR; TCRdb keeps in-frame clones, though not all of them. The data hold around 42,000 clones, with 75% to 90% observed a single time. Sequenced: blood. All receptors derive from a man in his 60s in good health.

This chain's CDR3 is CASSSEAGGLTGELFF. CDR3 nucleotide sequence: TGCGCCAGCAGCTCCGAAGCGGGAGGGCTCACCGGGGAGCTGTTTTTT. The chain carries TRBV5-1 and TRBJ2-2; 10 bases agree with TRBD2. CDR3 length: 16 amino acids. Germline V gives CDR1 SGHRS, CDR2 YFSETQ. V lost 3 bases to trimming and J lost 4 bases; unmatched junction nucleotides: 6.

The chain links TRBV29-1 to TRBJ1-3; no clear D. In germline, CDR1 is SQVTM, CDR2 ANQGSEA. Trimming shortened V by 0 bases and J by 5 bases, and 5 bases separated the two germline ends. The CDR3 length is 12 residues. The CDR3 here is CSVEDPRNTIYF. In nucleotides, the CDR3 is TGCAGCGTTGAAGACCCAAGAAACACCATATATTTT.

V usage is TRBV2 and J usage is TRBJ2-3, with 8 nucleotides matching TRBD2. This CDR3 spans 12 amino acids. Germline CDR1 reads SNHLY; CDR2 reads FYNNEI. J was trimmed by 10 bases and V by 5 bases; bases with no gene match: 5. CDR3 in DNA: TGTGCCAGCAGTCTCGGACTAGCATCGCAGTATTTT. This gives the protein CASSLGLASQYF.

This chain links TRBV21-1 with TRBJ2-7; the table assigns TRBD2, which was not confirmed against the DNA. TRBV21-1 is annotated as a pseudogene. The CDR3 runs to 18 residues. This CDR3 reads CASSIPQDGTRPFYEQYF. In DNA form, the CDR3 reads TGTGCCAGCAGCATACCTCAGGACGGGACTAGACCTTTCTACGAGCAGTACTTC.

This rearrangement joins TRBV5-1 to TRBJ2-7, with D tentatively TRBD2 (6 bases). The length of the CDR3 is 14 residues. V lost 4 bases to trimming and J lost 0 bases, with 11 bases between them. Germline V gene data show CDR1 as SGHRS and CDR2 as YFSETQ. The CDR3 is CASSPTGGSYEQYF. In DNA form, the CDR3 reads TGCGCCAGCAGCCCCACCGGGGGCTCCTACGAGCAGTACTTC.

J is TRBJ2-6 and V is TRBV29-1, with a weak D call TRBD1 (6 bases). CDR1 and CDR2 from the germline V gene are SQVTM and ANQGSEA. The CDR3 runs to 17 residues. Trimming shortened V by 6 bases and J by 0 bases, and 18 bases separated the two germline ends. CDR3 loop: CSVDTGRVVSGANVLTF. CDR3 DNA sequence: TGCAGCGTCGATACAGGGAGAGTTGTCTCTGGGGCCAACGTCCTGACTTTC.

The chain has TRBV5-6 and TRBJ1-5; the match to TRBD1 covers 8 bases. The V gene end was trimmed by 0 bases and the J gene end by 0 bases; junction bases not matched to a gene: 2. The CDR3 runs to 16 residues. Germline V gives CDR1 SGHDT, CDR2 YYEEEE. For the CDR3, the DNA is TGTGCCAGCAGCTTGGGACAGGGGAATAGCAATCAGCCCCAGCATTTT. Translated, it gives CASSLGQGNSNQPQHF.

This clone was seen only once. This chain links TRBV5-1 with TRBJ2-5, with a possible D match to TRBD1 (5 bases). This CDR3 has 14 residues. Germline assignment: CDR1 SGHRS and CDR2 YFSETQ. V was cut by 5 bases and J by 6 bases, with 17 bases left in between. CDR3 loop: CASRLRVGIQTQYF. The DNA for the CDR3 is TGCGCCAGCAGACTCAGGGTAGGAATACAGACCCAGTACTTC.

The chain is built from TRBV6-1 and TRBJ1-3, with D unresolved. Germline V gene sequence: CDR1 MNHNS, CDR2 SASEGT. The CDR3 consists of 14 residues. Trimming shortened V by 2 bases and J by 1 base, and 6 bases separated the two germline ends. CDR3 sequence (DNA): TGTGCCAGCAGTGAATTGGCATCTGGAAACACCATATATTTT. It is translated as CASSELASGNTIYF.

The genes are TRBV4-3 and TRBJ2-7; possibly TRBD1 or TRBD2 for D (5 bases each). Germline CDR1 reads LGHNA; CDR2 reads YSLEER. V lost 5 bases, J lost 5 bases, and 19 bases lay in between. This CDR3 contains 15 residues. DNA for the CDR3: TGCGCCAGCAGCTCCCCGATCACCCGGGACCACGAGCAGTACTTC. Amino acids: CASSSPITRDHEQYF.

V is TRBV2 and J is TRBJ1-1; possibly TRBD1 for D (6 bases). The CDR3 consists of 16 residues. CDR1 is SNHLY and CDR2 is FYNNEI in the germline V gene. Trimming shortened V by 1 base and J by 5 bases, and 17 bases separated the two germline ends. In DNA form, the CDR3 reads TGTGCCAGCAGTGAAGTAAGGGTCATAAGGGGGACTGAAGCTTTCTTT. It is translated as CASSEVRVIRGTEAFF. The full variable domain, rest sourced from reference TRBV2 and TRBJ1-1, is EPEVTQTPSHQVTQMGQEVILRCVPISNHLYFYWYRQILGQKVEFLVSFYNNEISEKSEIFDDQFSVERPDGSNFTLKIRSTKLEDSAMYFCASSEVRVIRGTEAFFGQGTRLTVV.

A single count supports this clone. The genes are TRBV7-2 and TRBJ1-6; the match to TRBD1 covers 9 bases. Germline V gene lookup returns CDR1 SGHTA and CDR2 FQGNSA. The CDR3 runs 15 residues. The V gene end was trimmed by 5 bases and the J gene end by 10 bases; junction bases not matched to a gene: 9. CDR3 nucleotide sequence: TGTGCCAGCAGCCCGCGACAGGGGGAAAGATCACCCCTCCACTTT. Translating gives CASSPRQGERSPLHF.

V gene TRBV7-8 combines with J gene TRBJ1-6; 7 nucleotides align to TRBD1. V lost 6 bases to trimming and J lost 7 bases; unmatched junction nucleotides: 6. The CDR3 contains 14 residues. Germline values: CDR1 SGHVS, CDR2 FQNEAQ. The CDR3 bases are TGTGCCAGCAGACATGACAGGGAAAATTCACCCCTCCACTTT. Translated: CASRHDRENSPLHF.

This rearrangement joins TRBV5-4 to TRBJ2-5, with D possibly being TRBD1 (5 bases). Trimming removed 1 base from V and 1 base from J, with 11 bases in between. This CDR3 region has 15 residues. The V gene's germline CDR1 is SGHNT and CDR2 YYREEE (reference sequence). The DNA for the CDR3 is TGTGCCAGCAGCTTGAGCGCCAGGGCCCAAGAGACCCAGTACTTC. Its translation: CASSLSARAQETQYF.

V and J are TRBV5-4 and TRBJ1-1; 11 positions match TRBD1. V trimming: 2 bases; J trimming: 0 bases; junction bases outside the gene matches: 6. Germline-derived CDR1 and CDR2 are SGHNT and YYREEE (reference sequence). The CDR3 runs to 17 residues. CDR3 protein: CASSLGQGAPMNTEAFF. CDR3 bases: TGTGCCAGCAGCTTAGGACAGGGGGCACCGATGAACACTGAAGCTTTCTTT.

There are a few counts of this clone. The chain uses TRBV18 and TRBJ2-2; 10 bases line up with TRBD1. The CDR3 loop spans 17 amino acids. Trimming at V came to 2 bases and at J to 6 bases, leaving 9 bases not matched to a gene. Germline lookup yields CDR1 KGHSH and CDR2 LQKENI. CDR3 DNA: TGTGCCAGCTCACCAACCGGGACAGGGGACTTATCCGGGGAGCTGTTTTTT. This codes for CASSPTGTGDLSGELFF.

In nucleotides, the CDR3 is TGTGCCAGCAGCTTGGTCGGCTCGCCGCCCCAGCATTTT. Its translation: CASSLVGSPPQHF. V usage is TRBV5-8 and J usage is TRBJ1-5; no firm D call. CDR3 length: 13 amino acids. Deletions cut 0 bases from V and 9 bases from J, with 10 bases between. From germline, CDR1 is SGHTS and CDR2 YDEGEE. Together with reference TRBV5-8 and TRBJ1-5, the CDR3 gives the full variable domain: EAGVTQSPTHLIKTRGQQATLRCSPISGHTSVYWYQQALGLGLQFLLWYDEGEERNRGNFPPRFSGRQFPNYSSELNVNALELEDSALYLCASSLVGSPPQHFGDGTRLSIL.

The chain combines TRBV4-1 with TRBJ2-1; 10 nucleotides line up with TRBD2. V lost 4 bases and J lost 7; bases outside the gene matches: 13. The CDR3 runs to 17 residues. Germline lookup yields CDR1 MGHRA and CDR2 YSYEKL. CDR3 region: CASSPVMTSGSSNEQFF. The DNA for the CDR3 is TGCGCCAGCAGCCCGGTCATGACTAGCGGGTCCTCAAATGAGCAGTTCTTC.

V is TRBV5-8 and J is TRBJ1-1; D is uncertain. The V gene's germline CDR1 is SGHTS and CDR2 YDEGEE. The V gene lost 9 bases and the J gene lost 0 bases, with 15 bases spanning the gap. CDR3 length: 14 residues. CDR3 bases: TGTGCCACGCAGCTAGGGTTTATGAACACTGAAGCTTTCTTT. Protein: CATQLGFMNTEAFF. The whole variable domain, remainder taken from reference TRBV5-8 and TRBJ1-1, is EAGVTQSPTHLIKTRGQQATLRCSPISGHTSVYWYQQALGLGLQFLLWYDEGEERNRGNFPPRFSGRQFPNYSSELNVNALELEDSALYLCATQLGFMNTEAFFGQGTRLTVV.

The genes are TRBV7-2 and TRBJ1-1; D perhaps matches TRBD1 (5 bases). Germline V gene sequence: CDR1 SGHTA, CDR2 FQGNSA. Deletions cut 2 bases from V and 1 base from J, with 5 bases between. The length of the CDR3 is 13 residues. CDR3 DNA sequence: TGTGCCAGCAGCTTACAGGGGAACACTGAAGCTTTCTTT. It is translated as CASSLQGNTEAFF.

The chain has TRBV5-1 and TRBJ2-6; either TRBD1 or TRBD2 may fit D (5 bases each). Germline V gives CDR1 SGHRS, CDR2 YFSETQ. The ends were cut back, 1 base at V and 0 bases at J, with 14 bases in the middle. The CDR3 is 18 amino acids. The CDR3 coding sequence is TGCGCCAGCAGCTTGTCGCCGGGGCGCAACTCTGGGGCCAACGTCCTGACTTTC. Translation gives CASSLSPGRNSGANVLTF.

The V gene is TRBV15, the J gene TRBJ2-7; TRBD1 might be the D (5 bases). The CDR3 totals 13 residues. Germline CDR1 LNHNV, CDR2 YYDKDF (reference sequence). The V end was cut by 0 bases, the J end by 5 bases, with 8 bases between. The CDR3 sequence is CATSRDRVHEQYF. CDR3 in DNA: TGTGCCACCAGCAGAGACAGGGTGCACGAGCAGTACTTC.